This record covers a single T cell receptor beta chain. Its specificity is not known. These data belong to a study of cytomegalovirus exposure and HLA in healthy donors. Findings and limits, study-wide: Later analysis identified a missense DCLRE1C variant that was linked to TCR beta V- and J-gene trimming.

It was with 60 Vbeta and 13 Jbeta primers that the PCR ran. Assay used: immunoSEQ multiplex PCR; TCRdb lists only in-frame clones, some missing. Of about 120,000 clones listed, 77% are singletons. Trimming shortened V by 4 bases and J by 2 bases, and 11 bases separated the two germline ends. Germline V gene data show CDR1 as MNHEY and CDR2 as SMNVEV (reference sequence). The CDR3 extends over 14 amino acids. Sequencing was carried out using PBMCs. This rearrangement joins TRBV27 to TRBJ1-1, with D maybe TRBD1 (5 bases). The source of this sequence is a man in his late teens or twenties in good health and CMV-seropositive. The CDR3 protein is CASSWRDSNTEAFF. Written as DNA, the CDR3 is TGTGCCAGCAGTTGGAGAGACAGCAACACTGAAGCTTTCTTT.